The rows below give T cell receptor beta chains drawn from one sample of a study of shared clonotypes between healthy human individuals. Repertoires were generated with immunoSEQ multiplex PCR, while TCRdb's copy carries only in-frame clones and drops some. The sample consists of about 2 million clones, about 94% of them appearing once. The sample comprised naive CD8+ T cells sorted from blood. These receptors originate from a man between 18 and 35 years old in good health. Each CDR3 is given with its conserved first and last residue. Fields, in order: clone size, CDR3 length, J gene, V gene, D gene, CDR3 protein, CDR3 DNA. D genes are given only for firm matches. Where a row states a size, it is once, few, many or the class of an expanded clone; other rows omit it.

abundance: NA; len: 13; j_gene: TRBJ2-7; v_gene: TRBV25-1; d_gene: NA; CDR3aa: CATAKGVSYEQYF; CDR3nt: TGTGCCACCGCGAAGGGTGTGTCCTACGAGCAGTACTTC
abundance: NA; len: 14; j_gene: TRBJ2-7; v_gene: TRBV6-6; d_gene: TRBD1; CDR3aa: CASSPTGTAYEQYF; CDR3nt: TGTGCCAGCAGTCCGACCGGGACAGCCTACGAGCAGTACTTC
abundance: NA; len: 12; j_gene: TRBJ1-4; v_gene: TRBV6-6; d_gene: NA; CDR3aa: CASSTEGEKLFF; CDR3nt: TGTGCCAGCAGTACCGAGGGTGAAAAACTGTTTTTT
abundance: NA; len: 14; j_gene: TRBJ2-2; v_gene: TRBV6-1; d_gene: NA; CDR3aa: CASSGGAATGELFF; CDR3nt: TGTGCCAGCAGTGGGGGGGCTGCCACCGGGGAGCTGTTTTTT
abundance: NA; len: 13; j_gene: TRBJ2-7; v_gene: TRBV27; d_gene: NA; CDR3aa: CASSLGGSYEQYF; CDR3nt: TGTGCCAGCAGCCTAGGGGGCTCCTACGAGCAGTACTTC
abundance: NA; len: 12; j_gene: TRBJ2-1; v_gene: TRBV29-1; d_gene: NA; CDR3aa: CSVEGRENEQFF; CDR3nt: TGCAGCGTTGAGGGCAGAGAGAATGAGCAGTTCTTC
abundance: NA; len: 14; j_gene: TRBJ1-1; v_gene: TRBV4-1; d_gene: TRBD1; CDR3aa: CASSPGQGGTEAFF; CDR3nt: TGCGCCAGCAGCCCAGGACAGGGAGGCACTGAAGCTTTCTTT
abundance: NA; len: 16; j_gene: TRBJ2-7; v_gene: TRBV21-1; d_gene: NA; CDR3aa: CASILFGGRLIYEQYF; CDR3nt: TGTGCCAGCATCCTGTTCGGGGGGCGTTTAATCTACGAGCAGTACTTC
abundance: NA; len: 13; j_gene: TRBJ2-7; v_gene: TRBV7-9; d_gene: NA; CDR3aa: CASSWSGSYEQYF; CDR3nt: TGTGCCAGCAGTTGGTCCGGATCCTACGAGCAGTACTTC
abundance: NA; len: 16; j_gene: TRBJ2-2; v_gene: TRBV4-1; d_gene: TRBD2; CDR3aa: CASSQDPAGEAGELFF; CDR3nt: TGCGCCAGCAGCCAAGACCCAGCGGGGGAGGCCGGGGAGCTGTTTTTT
abundance: NA; len: 13; j_gene: TRBJ2-7; v_gene: TRBV9; d_gene: NA; CDR3aa: CASSVGPLGEQYF; CDR3nt: TGTGCCAGCAGCGTAGGACCATTGGGCGAGCAGTACTTC
abundance: once; len: 14; j_gene: TRBJ2-2; v_gene: TRBV2; d_gene: NA; CDR3aa: CASTRTSNTGELFF; CDR3nt: TGTGCCAGCACCCGGACATCGAACACCGGGGAGCTGTTTTTT
abundance: NA; len: 14; j_gene: TRBJ2-6; v_gene: TRBV10-2; d_gene: NA; CDR3aa: CATAHTGMANVLTF; CDR3nt: TGCGCCACGGCCCATACAGGGATGGCCAACGTCCTGACTTTC
abundance: NA; len: 15; j_gene: TRBJ2-7; v_gene: TRBV5-1; d_gene: TRBD2; CDR3aa: CASSLTGLAGGEQYF; CDR3nt: TGCGCCAGCAGCTTGACGGGACTAGCGGGGGGCGAGCAGTACTTC
abundance: NA; len: 15; j_gene: TRBJ2-7; v_gene: TRBV4-3; d_gene: TRBD2; CDR3aa: CASSQVTSGTHEQYF; CDR3nt: TGCGCCAGCAGCCAAGTGACTAGCGGGACTCACGAGCAGTACTTC
abundance: NA; len: 16; j_gene: TRBJ1-1; v_gene: TRBV19; d_gene: TRBD1; CDR3aa: CASSPRDRGVTTEAFF; CDR3nt: TGTGCCAGTAGTCCTCGGGACAGGGGAGTTACTACTGAAGCTTTCTTT
abundance: NA; len: 13; j_gene: TRBJ1-2; v_gene: TRBV7-9; d_gene: NA; CDR3aa: CASSLVGGDGYTF; CDR3nt: TGTGCCAGCAGCTTAGTGGGCGGTGATGGCTACACCTTC
abundance: NA; len: 11; j_gene: TRBJ2-2; v_gene: TRBV2; d_gene: NA; CDR3aa: CASSEGGELFF; CDR3nt: TGTGCCAGCAGTGAAGGAGGGGAGCTGTTTTTT
abundance: NA; len: 12; j_gene: TRBJ1-1; v_gene: TRBV5-4; d_gene: TRBD1; CDR3aa: CASSLDRARAFF; CDR3nt: TGTGCCAGCAGCCTGGACAGGGCCAGGGCTTTCTTT
abundance: NA; len: 13; j_gene: TRBJ1-1; v_gene: TRBV6-5; d_gene: NA; CDR3aa: CASSYTGNTEAFF; CDR3nt: TGTGCCAGCAGCTATACAGGAAACACTGAAGCTTTCTTT
abundance: NA; len: 13; j_gene: TRBJ2-7; v_gene: TRBV7-3; d_gene: NA; CDR3aa: CASSLGYSYEQYF; CDR3nt: TGTGCCAGCAGCTTGGGGTACTCCTACGAGCAGTACTTC
abundance: NA; len: 15; j_gene: TRBJ2-1; v_gene: TRBV27; d_gene: NA; CDR3aa: CASSLRDFSGDEQFF; CDR3nt: TGTGCCAGCAGCCTTCGGGACTTCTCTGGCGATGAGCAGTTCTTC